This entry lists 23 T cell receptor beta chains sequenced from one sample in a study of blood T cell repertoires in COVID-19. This table comes from immunoSEQ multiplex PCR, and its TCRdb copy is limited to in-frame clones, with some not included. Of 77,000 or so clones detected, around 90% appear once; the ten largest clones hold 4% to 5.5%. The source material was peripheral blood. The receptors were gathered from a man over 45 with active COVID-19.

The chain combines TRBV3-1 (or the pseudogene TRBV3-2) with TRBJ2-3, with TRBD1 matching over 8 bases. The CDR3 contains 14 residues. Per the germline V gene, CDR1 is LGHDT and CDR2 is YNNKEL (reference sequence). V lost 4 bases, J lost 6 bases, and 6 bases stayed unmatched. This CDR3 is CASSLTGAGDTQYF. CDR3 nucleotide sequence: TGTGCCAGCAGCCTGACAGGGGCAGGGGATACGCAGTATTTT.

This chain uses TRBV5-6 with TRBJ2-4; D might be TRBD1 (6 bases). The CDR3 consists of 17 residues. The V and J ends lost 0 bases and 0 bases respectively, with 13 bases between them. The germline V gene encodes CDR1 SGHDT and CDR2 YYEEEE. CDR3 coding DNA: TGTGCCAGCAGCTTGGGAGGGACACCAATAGCCAAAAACATTCAGTACTTC. Amino acids: CASSLGGTPIAKNIQYF.

The rearrangement joins TRBV9 to TRBJ2-7; D is perhaps TRBD2 (5 bases). V was trimmed by 0 bases and J by 1 base, leaving 5 bases between them. This CDR3 is built from 13 residues. Germline lookup yields CDR1 SGDLS and CDR2 YYNGEE. The CDR3 nucleotides are TGTGCCAGCAGCGTAGGGACTTCCTACGAGCAGTACTTC. Amino acids: CASSVGTSYEQYF.

This sequence joins TRBV5-6 and TRBJ2-1; D gene uncertain. V shed 2 bases and J shed 4 bases, with 7 bases lying between them. CDR3 size: 13 residues. Germline loops: CDR1 SGHDT, CDR2 YYEEEE. The CDR3 DNA reads as TGTGCCAGCAGCTTTCGGGTTTACAATGAGCAGTTCTTC. Translated: CASSFRVYNEQFF.

The chain uses TRBV24-1 and TRBJ2-3; the match to TRBD2 covers 7 bases. This CDR3 has 17 residues. Germline V gene data show CDR1 as KGHDR and CDR2 as SFDVKD. V lost 3 bases, J lost 5 bases, and 13 bases stayed unmatched. In DNA form, the CDR3 reads TGTGCCACCAGTGATGGGTTCTGGGCGGGAGTAGGAGATACGCAGTATTTT. Translation: CATSDGFWAGVGDTQYF.

This clone appeared once. The chain couples TRBV9 to TRBJ1-2, with 7 bases fitting TRBD1. J lost 2 bases, V lost 0 bases, and 1 base had no gene match. CDR1 and CDR2 from the germline V gene are SGDLS and YYNGEE. This CDR3 has 14 amino acids. CDR3 residues: CASSVGTGNYGYTF. DNA for the CDR3: TGTGCCAGCAGCGTAGGGACAGGAAACTATGGCTACACCTTC.

This chain links TRBV15 with TRBJ2-7; a possible D gene is TRBD2 (6 bases). Trimming cost V 1 base and J 1 base, with 14 bases left between them. The CDR3 covers 16 residues. Germline V gives CDR1 LNHNV, CDR2 YYDKDF (reference sequence). The CDR3 here is CATSRGPSGPSYEQYF. CDR3 bases: TGTGCCACCAGCAGAGGTCCGAGCGGGCCTTCCTACGAGCAGTACTTC. The full variable domain, in which reference TRBV15 and TRBJ2-7 provide the parts outside the CDR3, is DAMVIQNPRYQVTQFGKPVTLSCSQTLNHNVMYWYQQKSSQAPKLLFHYYDKDFNNEADTPDNFQSRRPNTSFCFLDIRSPGLGDTAMYLCATSRGPSGPSYEQYFGPGTRLTVT.

The genes are TRBV2 and TRBJ1-2; D remains unclear. Germline V gene data show CDR1 as SNHLY and CDR2 as FYNNEI. The CDR3 is 15 residues long. The ends were cut back, 7 bases at V and 4 bases at J, with 19 bases in the middle. CDR3 protein: CASTEQLTNVYGYTF. CDR3 in DNA: TGTGCCAGCACCGAACAATTGACAAACGTCTATGGCTACACCTTC.

This chain links TRBV6-5 with TRBJ2-5; 8 bases are shared with TRBD1. The germline gives CDR1 MNHEY, CDR2 SVGAGI. This CDR3 spans 14 amino acids. Trimming at V came to 6 bases and at J to 4 bases, leaving 7 bases not matched to a gene. CDR3 region: CASRSGQGRETQYF. The CDR3 nucleotides are TGTGCCAGCAGGAGCGGACAGGGAAGAGAGACCCAGTACTTC.

The V gene is TRBV7-8, the J gene TRBJ1-6; 8 nucleotides line up with TRBD1. Germline values: CDR1 SGHVS, CDR2 FQNEAQ. The V and J ends lost 1 base and 8 bases, in that order; junction bases with no gene match: 1. The CDR3 has 14 amino acids. The CDR3 coding sequence is TGTGCCAGCAGCTTAGTGACAGGGGATTCACCCCTCCACTTT. Translated, it gives CASSLVTGDSPLHF.

This clone is a singleton in its sample. The chain uses TRBV29-1 and TRBJ2-7, with 9 nucleotides matching TRBD1. CDR1 and CDR2 from the germline V gene are SQVTM and ANQGSEA. The CDR3 covers 14 residues. V lost 6 bases, J lost 3 bases, and 9 bases stayed unmatched. CDR3 loop: CSVAPRDRVYEQYF. The DNA of the CDR3 is TGCAGCGTAGCCCCCCGGGACAGGGTCTACGAGCAGTACTTC.

This rearrangement joins TRBV11-2 to TRBJ2-7, with TRBD2 identical over 7 bases. V was pared by 5 bases and J by 5 bases, with 12 bases of the junction left unmatched. The CDR3 is 15 residues long. From germline, CDR1 is SGHAT and CDR2 FQNNGV. CDR3 nucleotide sequence: TGTGCCAGCAGCCCTCGAAGAGGGGCGGGGGACGAGCAGTACTTC. Encoded protein: CASSPRRGAGDEQYF.

This chain joins TRBV11-2 and TRBJ1-5; a weak D match, TRBD1 (6 bases). The germline V and J ends were trimmed by 1 base and 3 bases, with 7 bases remaining between them. Germline CDR1 and CDR2: SGHAT and FQNNGV. The CDR3 sequence is 14 residues long. The CDR3 DNA sequence: TGTGCCAGCAGCTTAGGACAGGCCAATCAGCCCCAGCATTTT. Translated, it gives CASSLGQANQPQHF.

J is TRBJ2-7 and V is TRBV5-4, with D perhaps matching TRBD2 (5 bases). The ends were cut back, 0 bases at V and 0 bases at J, with 13 bases in the middle. The CDR3 consists of 16 residues. CDR1 and CDR2 (germline): SGHNT, YYREEE (reference sequence). DNA for the CDR3: TGTGCCAGCAGCTTGGGAGGGAGCCCTCTCTCCTACGAGCAGTACTTC. Encoded protein: CASSLGGSPLSYEQYF.

The chain employs TRBV19 and TRBJ2-3; 8 bases are a match to TRBD1. Trimming at V came to 4 bases and at J to 1 base, leaving 7 bases not matched to a gene. Germline CDR1 LNHDA, CDR2 SQIVND (reference sequence). CDR3 length: 16 residues. The CDR3 DNA sequence: TGTGCCAGTAGTAGGCAGGGGGCGCTGGGCACAGATACGCAGTATTTT. Translated: CASSRQGALGTDTQYF.

The chain couples TRBV5-4 to TRBJ1-2; D gene unclear. This CDR3 spans 13 amino acids. Per the germline V gene, CDR1 is SGHNT and CDR2 is YYREEE (reference sequence). V was pared by 1 base and J by 6 bases, with 10 bases between. The CDR3: CASSLPGKDGYTF. The CDR3 region has the DNA TGTGCCAGCAGCTTGCCGGGGAAGGATGGCTACACCTTC.

V gene TRBV12-3 or TRBV12-4 combines with J gene TRBJ1-5, with no clear D. V lost 3 bases and J 2 bases, leaving 2 bases between the germline ends. The CDR3 consists of 12 residues. The CDR3 DNA reads TGTGCCAGCAGTTTCGGCAATCAGCCCCAGCATTTT. This translates into CASSFGNQPQHF.

The rearrangement uses TRBV19 and TRBJ1-3; D perhaps matches TRBD1 (5 bases). The CDR3 is 12 residues long. In germline, CDR1 is LNHDA, CDR2 SQIVND (reference sequence). Trimming stripped 10 bases from V and 7 bases from J, with 14 bases between. The CDR3 DNA reads TGTGCCATTATTAGGGGCAGGAACACCATATATTTT. Protein product: CAIIRGRNTIYF.

This rearrangement joins TRBV3-1 (or the pseudogene TRBV3-2) to TRBJ2-6; 10 bases map to TRBD1. Germline-derived CDR1 and CDR2 are LGHDT and YNNKEL (reference sequence). J gave up 0 bases and V 3 bases, and 5 bases lay outside the gene matches. The length of the CDR3 is 18 residues. The CDR3 DNA reads TGTGCCAGCAGCCAGTGGGACAGGGGTCGCTCTGGGGCCAACGTCCTGACTTTC. As protein: CASSQWDRGRSGANVLTF.

The chain couples TRBV7-2 to TRBJ1-5; D may be TRBD1 (6 bases). This CDR3 has 15 residues. The V end lost 1 base, the J end lost 6 bases, and 13 bases lay between the germline ends. The V gene's germline CDR1 is SGHTA and CDR2 FQGNSA. The CDR3 DNA reads as TGTGCCAGCAGCTTAGACAGGGCCCCTTTTCAGCCCCAGCATTTT. It is translated as CASSLDRAPFQPQHF.

V usage is TRBV2 and J usage is TRBJ2-1; D is unclear. Germline V CDR1 and CDR2: SNHLY, FYNNEI. Trimming pared 3 bases from V and 0 bases from J, leaving 9 bases between. The CDR3 is 15 amino acids. CDR3: CASSDDIFSYNEQFF. The CDR3 DNA sequence: TGTGCCAGCAGTGACGACATTTTCTCCTACAATGAGCAGTTCTTC.

The CDR3 sequence is CASSILARSGYEQYF. In nucleotides, the CDR3 is TGTGCCAGTAGTATCCTAGCACGATCCGGTTACGAGCAGTACTTC. J is TRBJ2-7 and V is TRBV19; TRBD2 might be the D (5 bases). The CDR3 runs 15 residues. CDR1 is LNHDA, CDR2 SQIVND, per germline (reference sequence). Deletions cut 3 bases from V and 4 bases from J, with 16 bases between. The whole variable domain, filled in from reference TRBV19 and TRBJ2-7, reads DGGITQSPKYLFRKEGQNVTLSCEQNLNHDAMYWYRQDPGQGLRLIYYSQIVNDFQKGDIAEGYSVSREKKESFPLTVTSAQKNPTAFYLCASSILARSGYEQYFGPGTRLTVT.

This clone was detected once. This chain connects TRBV7-2 to TRBJ1-4, with TRBD1 identical over 8 bases. The CDR3 extends over 14 amino acids. CDR1 is SGHTA, CDR2 FQGNSA, per germline. V shed 1 base and J 7 bases; nucleotides not matched to a gene: 2. CDR3 loop: CASSLGTGFEKLFF. In nucleotides, the CDR3 is TGTGCCAGCAGCTTAGGGACAGGGTTTGAAAAACTGTTTTTT.